This T cell receptor beta chain emerged from a study of blood T cell repertoires in COVID-19. Study-level information: The cDNA or gDNA used as material had been derived from T cells, B-cell-depleted T cells, or PBMCs.

The assay was immunoSEQ multiplex PCR, and TCRdb's table has in-frame clones only and misses some. The sample includes roughly 150,000 clones, around 89% seen only once; the top ten take more than 25%. The germline gives CDR1 SQVTM, CDR2 ANQGSEA. V gave up 1 base and J gave up 3 bases, with 10 bases separating them. There are 13 residues in the CDR3. This receptor was taken from a human donor in a cohort sampled during active COVID-19. V gene TRBV29-1 combines with J gene TRBJ2-7; D is uncertain. Material for sequencing was peripheral blood. As DNA, the CDR3 is TGCAGCGTTGAAGGTCCAGGCGACTACGAGCAGTACTTC. This gives the protein CSVEGPGDYEQYF.